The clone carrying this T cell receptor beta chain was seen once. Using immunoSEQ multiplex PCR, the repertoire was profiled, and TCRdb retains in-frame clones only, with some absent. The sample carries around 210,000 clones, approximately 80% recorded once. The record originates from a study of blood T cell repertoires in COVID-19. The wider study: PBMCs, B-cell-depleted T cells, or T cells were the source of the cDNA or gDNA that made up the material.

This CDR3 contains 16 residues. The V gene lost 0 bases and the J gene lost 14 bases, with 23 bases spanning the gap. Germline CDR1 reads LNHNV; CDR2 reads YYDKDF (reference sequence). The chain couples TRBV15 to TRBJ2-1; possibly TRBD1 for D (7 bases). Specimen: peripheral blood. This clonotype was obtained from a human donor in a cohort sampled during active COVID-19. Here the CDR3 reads CATSRDGPPLTGEEFF. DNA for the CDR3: TGTGCCACCAGCAGAGATGGACCCCCCCTTACAGGGGAGGAGTTCTTC.